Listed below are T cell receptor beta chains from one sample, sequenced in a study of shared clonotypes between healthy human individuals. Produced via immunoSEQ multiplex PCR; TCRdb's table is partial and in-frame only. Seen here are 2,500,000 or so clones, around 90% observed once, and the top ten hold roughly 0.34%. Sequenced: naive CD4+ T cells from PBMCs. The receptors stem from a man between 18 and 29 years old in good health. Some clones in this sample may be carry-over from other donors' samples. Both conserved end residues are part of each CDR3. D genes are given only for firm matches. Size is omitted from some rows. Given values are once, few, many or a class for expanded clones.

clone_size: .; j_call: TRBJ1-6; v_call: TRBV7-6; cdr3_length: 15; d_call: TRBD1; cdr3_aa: CASSLVGQDNSPLHF; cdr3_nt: TGTGCCAGCAGCTTAGTAGGACAGGATAATTCACCCCTCCACTTT
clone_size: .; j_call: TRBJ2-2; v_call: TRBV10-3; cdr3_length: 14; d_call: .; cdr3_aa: CAISPGPNTGELFF; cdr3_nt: TGTGCCATCAGTCCGGGGCCAAACACCGGGGAGCTGTTTTTT
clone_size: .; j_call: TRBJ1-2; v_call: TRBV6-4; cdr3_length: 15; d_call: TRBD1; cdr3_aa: CASSFISPGQGSNTF; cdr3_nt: TGTGCCAGCAGTTTCATAAGCCCGGGACAGGGGTCGAACACCTTC
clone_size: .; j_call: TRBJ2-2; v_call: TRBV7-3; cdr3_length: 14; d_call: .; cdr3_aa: CASSWGLNTGELFF; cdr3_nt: TGTGCCAGCAGCTGGGGACTCAACACCGGGGAGCTGTTTTTT
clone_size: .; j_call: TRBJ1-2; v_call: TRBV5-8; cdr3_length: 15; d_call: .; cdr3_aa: CASSLEGLLNYGYTF; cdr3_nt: TGTGCCAGCAGCTTGGAAGGTCTACTGAACTATGGCTACACCTTC
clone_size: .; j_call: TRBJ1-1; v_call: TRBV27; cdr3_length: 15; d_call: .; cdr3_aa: CASSPGRAMNTEAFF; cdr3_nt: TGTGCCAGCAGCCCTGGGAGGGCCATGAACACTGAAGCTTTCTTT
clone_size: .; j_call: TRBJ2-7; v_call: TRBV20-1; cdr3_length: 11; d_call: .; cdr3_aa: CSARGPYEQYF; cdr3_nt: TGCAGTGCTAGAGGACCGTACGAGCAGTACTTC
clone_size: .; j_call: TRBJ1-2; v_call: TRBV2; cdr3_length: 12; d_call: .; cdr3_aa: CATIEGQAGYTF; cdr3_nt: TGTGCCACCATTGAGGGACAAGCTGGCTACACCTTC
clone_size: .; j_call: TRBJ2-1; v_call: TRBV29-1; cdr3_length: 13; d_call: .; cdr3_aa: CSVAQGPVNEQFF; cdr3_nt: TGCAGCGTTGCTCAGGGGCCGGTCAATGAGCAGTTCTTC
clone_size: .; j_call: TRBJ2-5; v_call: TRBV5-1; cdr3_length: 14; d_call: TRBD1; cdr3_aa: CASSQGQGQETQYF; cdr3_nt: TGCGCCAGCAGTCAGGGACAGGGACAAGAGACCCAGTACTTC
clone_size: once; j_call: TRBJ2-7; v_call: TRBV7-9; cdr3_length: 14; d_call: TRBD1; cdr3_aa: CASSRDRGTYEQYF; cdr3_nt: TGTGCCAGCAGCCGGGACAGGGGGACCTACGAGCAGTACTTC
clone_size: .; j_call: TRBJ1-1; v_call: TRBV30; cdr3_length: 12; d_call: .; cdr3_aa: CAWSRNEGEAFF; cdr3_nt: TGTGCCTGGAGTCGAAACGAGGGAGAAGCTTTCTTT
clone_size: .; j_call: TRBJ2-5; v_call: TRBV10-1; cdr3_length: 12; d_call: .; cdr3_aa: CASSESGETQYF; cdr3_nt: TGCGCCAGCAGTGAGTCGGGGGAGACCCAGTACTTC
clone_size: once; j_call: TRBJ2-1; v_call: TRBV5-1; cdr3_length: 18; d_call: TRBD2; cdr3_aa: CASSHGLAGGPPYNEQFF; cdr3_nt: TGCGCCAGCAGCCATGGACTAGCGGGAGGGCCCCCCTACAATGAGCAGTTCTTC
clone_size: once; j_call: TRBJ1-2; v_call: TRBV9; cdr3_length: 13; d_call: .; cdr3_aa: CASSVGGDYGYTF; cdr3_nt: TGTGCCAGCAGCGTTGGAGGGGACTATGGCTACACCTTC
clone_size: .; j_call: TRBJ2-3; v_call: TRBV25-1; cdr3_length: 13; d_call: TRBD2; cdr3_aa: CASSGLATDTQYF; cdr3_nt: TGTGCCAGCAGCGGACTAGCGACAGATACGCAGTATTTT
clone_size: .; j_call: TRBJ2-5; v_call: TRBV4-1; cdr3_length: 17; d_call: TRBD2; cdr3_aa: CASSRGIAGSGGETQYF; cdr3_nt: TGCGCCAGCAGCCGCGGGATAGCGGGGAGCGGGGGGGAGACCCAGTACTTC
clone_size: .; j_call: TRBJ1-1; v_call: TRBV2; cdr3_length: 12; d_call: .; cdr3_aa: CATLERGPEAFF; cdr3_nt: TGTGCCACCCTGGAGCGGGGACCTGAAGCTTTCTTT
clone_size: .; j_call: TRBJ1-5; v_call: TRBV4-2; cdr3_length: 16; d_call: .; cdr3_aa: CASSQEGGYSNQPQHF; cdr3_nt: TGTGCCAGCAGCCAAGAGGGAGGGTATAGCAATCAGCCCCAGCATTTT
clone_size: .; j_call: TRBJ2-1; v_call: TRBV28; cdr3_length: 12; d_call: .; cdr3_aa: CASSSSHNEQFF; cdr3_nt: TGTGCCAGCAGTTCCTCCCACAATGAGCAGTTCTTC
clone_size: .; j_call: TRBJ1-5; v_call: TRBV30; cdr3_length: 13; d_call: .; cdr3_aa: CAWSSDSNQPQHF; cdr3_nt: TGTGCCTGGAGTAGTGATAGCAATCAGCCCCAGCATTTT
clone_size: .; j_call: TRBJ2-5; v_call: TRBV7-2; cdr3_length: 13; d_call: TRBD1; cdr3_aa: CASSSQGGETQYF; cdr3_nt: TGTGCCAGCAGCTCACAGGGGGGAGAGACCCAGTACTTC
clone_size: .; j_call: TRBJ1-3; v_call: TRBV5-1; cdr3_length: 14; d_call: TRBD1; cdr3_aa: CASSHRGPGNTIYF; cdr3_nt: TGCGCCAGCAGCCACAGGGGTCCTGGAAACACCATATATTTT
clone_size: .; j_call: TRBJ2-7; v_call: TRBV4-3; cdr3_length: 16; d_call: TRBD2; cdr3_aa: CASSQDLREESGEQYF; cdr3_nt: TGCGCCAGCAGCCAAGACTTGCGGGAGGAATCCGGCGAGCAGTACTTC